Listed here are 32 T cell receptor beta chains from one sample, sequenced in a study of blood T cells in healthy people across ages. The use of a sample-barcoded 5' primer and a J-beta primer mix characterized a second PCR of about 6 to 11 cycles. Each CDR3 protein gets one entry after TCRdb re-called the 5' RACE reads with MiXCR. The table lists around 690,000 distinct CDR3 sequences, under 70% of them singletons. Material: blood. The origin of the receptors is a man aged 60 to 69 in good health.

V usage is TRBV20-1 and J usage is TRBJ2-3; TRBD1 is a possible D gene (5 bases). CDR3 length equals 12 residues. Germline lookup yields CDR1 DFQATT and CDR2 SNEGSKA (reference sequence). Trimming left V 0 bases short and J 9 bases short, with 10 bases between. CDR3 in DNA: TGCAGTGCTAGAGATGGGTCAGGGACGCAGTATTTT. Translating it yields CSARDGSGTQYF.

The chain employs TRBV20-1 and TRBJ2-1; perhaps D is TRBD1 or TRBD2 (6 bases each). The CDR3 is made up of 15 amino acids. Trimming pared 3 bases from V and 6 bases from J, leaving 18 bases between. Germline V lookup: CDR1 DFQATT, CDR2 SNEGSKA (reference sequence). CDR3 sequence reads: CSASGGPTLFNEQFF. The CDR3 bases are TGCAGTGCTAGCGGGGGCCCAACCCTCTTCAATGAGCAGTTCTTC.

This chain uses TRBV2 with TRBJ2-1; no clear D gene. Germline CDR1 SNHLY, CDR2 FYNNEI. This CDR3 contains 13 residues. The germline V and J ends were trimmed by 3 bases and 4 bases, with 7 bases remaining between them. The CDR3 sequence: CASSETTYNEQFF. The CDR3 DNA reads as TGTGCCAGCAGTGAGACCACATACAATGAGCAGTTCTTC.

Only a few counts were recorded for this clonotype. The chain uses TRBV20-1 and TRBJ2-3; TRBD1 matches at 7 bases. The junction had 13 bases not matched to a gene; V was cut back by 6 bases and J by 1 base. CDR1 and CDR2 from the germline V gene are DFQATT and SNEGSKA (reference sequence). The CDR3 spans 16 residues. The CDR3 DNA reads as TGCAGTGCCAGCCCCCCGACAGGGCTAGGCACAGATACGCAGTATTTT. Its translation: CSASPPTGLGTDTQYF.

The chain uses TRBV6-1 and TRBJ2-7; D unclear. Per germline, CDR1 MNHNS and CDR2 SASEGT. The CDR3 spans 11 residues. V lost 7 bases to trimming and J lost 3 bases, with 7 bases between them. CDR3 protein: CASTSVYEQYF. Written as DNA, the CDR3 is TGTGCCAGCACCTCAGTCTACGAGCAGTACTTC.

Here the CDR3 DNA reads TGTGCCAGCAAGACAGGGCAGGTGGATCAGCCCCAGCATTTT. Protein: CASKTGQVDQPQHF. The V gene is TRBV6-1, the J gene TRBJ1-5; 7 nucleotides align to TRBD1. The V gene end was trimmed by 7 bases and the J gene end by 5 bases; junction bases not matched to a gene: 8. The length of the CDR3 is 14 residues. Germline V gives CDR1 MNHNS, CDR2 SASEGT.

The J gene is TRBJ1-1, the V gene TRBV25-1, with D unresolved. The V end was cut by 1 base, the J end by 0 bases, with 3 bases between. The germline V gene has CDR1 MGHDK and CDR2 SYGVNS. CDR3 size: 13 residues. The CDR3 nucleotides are TGTGCCAGCAGTGAATCTGTGAACACTGAAGCTTTCTTT. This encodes CASSESVNTEAFF. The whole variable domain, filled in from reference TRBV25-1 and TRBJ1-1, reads EADIYQTPRYLVIGTGKKITLECSQTMGHDKMYWYQQDPGMELHLIHYSYGVNSTEKGDLSSESTVSRIRTEHFPLTLESARPSHTSQYLCASSESVNTEAFFGQGTRLTVV.

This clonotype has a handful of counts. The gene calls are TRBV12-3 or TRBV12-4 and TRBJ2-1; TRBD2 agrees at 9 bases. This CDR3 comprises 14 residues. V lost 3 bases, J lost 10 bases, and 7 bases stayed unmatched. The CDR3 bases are TGTGCCAGCAGTTTGGACTCCGGACTAGCGGAGCAGTTCTTC. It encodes CASSLDSGLAEQFF.

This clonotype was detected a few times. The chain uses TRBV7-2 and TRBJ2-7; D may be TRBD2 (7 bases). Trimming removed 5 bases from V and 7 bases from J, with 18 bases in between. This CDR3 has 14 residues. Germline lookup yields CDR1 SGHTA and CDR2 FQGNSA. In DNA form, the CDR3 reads TGTGCCAGCAGCATGGCGGGGGCGTACAATGAGCAGTACTTC. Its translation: CASSMAGAYNEQYF.

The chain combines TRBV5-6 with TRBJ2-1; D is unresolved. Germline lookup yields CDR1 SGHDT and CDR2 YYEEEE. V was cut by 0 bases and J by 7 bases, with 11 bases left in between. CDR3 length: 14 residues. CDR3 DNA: TGTGCCAGCAGCTTGGCCGTCGCGGCAAATGAGCAGTTCTTC. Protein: CASSLAVAANEQFF. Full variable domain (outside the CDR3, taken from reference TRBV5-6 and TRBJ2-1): DAGVTQSPTHLIKTRGQQVTLRCSPKSGHDTVSWYQQALGQGPQFIFQYYEEEERQRGNFPDRFSGHQFPNYSSELNVNALLLGDSALYLCASSLAVAANEQFFGPGTRLTVL.

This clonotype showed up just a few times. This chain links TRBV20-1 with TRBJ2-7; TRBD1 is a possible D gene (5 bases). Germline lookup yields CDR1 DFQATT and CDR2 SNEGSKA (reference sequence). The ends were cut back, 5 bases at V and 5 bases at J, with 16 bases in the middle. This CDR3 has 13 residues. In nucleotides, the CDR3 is TGCAGTGCTGAAGGGCCAGGGTACCACGAGCAGTACTTC. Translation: CSAEGPGYHEQYF.

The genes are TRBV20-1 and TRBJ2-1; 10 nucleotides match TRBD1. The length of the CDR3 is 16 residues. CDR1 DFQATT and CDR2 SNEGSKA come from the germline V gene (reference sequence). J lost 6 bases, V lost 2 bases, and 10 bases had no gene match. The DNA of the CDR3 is TGCAGTGCTAGAAACCCGTGGGACAGGGGTGGCAATGAGCAGTTCTTC. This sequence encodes CSARNPWDRGGNEQFF.

The CDR3 coding sequence is TGTGCCAGCAGCTACCGACAGTCACCCGAGACCCAGTACTTC. Its protein product is CASSYRQSPETQYF. The chain joins TRBV11-1 to TRBJ2-5; tentative D call: TRBD1 (5 bases). The CDR3 has 14 residues. The V gene's germline CDR1 is SGHAT and CDR2 FQDESV (reference sequence). V was shortened by 4 bases and J by 5 bases, with 14 bases between the two germline ends. Full variable domain (outside the CDR3, taken from reference TRBV11-1 and TRBJ2-5): EAEVAQSPRYKITEKSQAVAFWCDPISGHATLYWYRQILGQGPELLVQFQDESVVDDSQLPKDRFSAERLKGVDSTLKIQPAELGDSAMYLCASSYRQSPETQYFGPGTRLLVL.

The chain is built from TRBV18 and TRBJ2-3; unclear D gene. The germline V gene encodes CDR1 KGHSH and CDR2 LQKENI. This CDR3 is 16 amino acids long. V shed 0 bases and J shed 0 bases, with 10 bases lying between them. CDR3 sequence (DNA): TGTGCCAGCTCACCACCGGGAACGGCTAGCACAGATACGCAGTATTTT. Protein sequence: CASSPPGTASTDTQYF.

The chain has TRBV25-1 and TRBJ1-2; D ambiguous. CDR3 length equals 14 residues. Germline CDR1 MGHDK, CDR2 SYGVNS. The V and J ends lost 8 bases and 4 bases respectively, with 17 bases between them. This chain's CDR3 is CASAPGLSGYGYTF. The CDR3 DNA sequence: TGTGCCAGCGCCCCCGGACTGTCTGGCTATGGCTACACCTTC.

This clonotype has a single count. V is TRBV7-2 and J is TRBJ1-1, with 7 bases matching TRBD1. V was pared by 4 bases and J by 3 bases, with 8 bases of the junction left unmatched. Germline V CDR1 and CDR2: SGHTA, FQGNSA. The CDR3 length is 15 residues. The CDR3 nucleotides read TGTGCCAGCAGCTCCTACGGGACAGTGGACACTGAAGCTTTCTTT. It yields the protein CASSSYGTVDTEAFF.

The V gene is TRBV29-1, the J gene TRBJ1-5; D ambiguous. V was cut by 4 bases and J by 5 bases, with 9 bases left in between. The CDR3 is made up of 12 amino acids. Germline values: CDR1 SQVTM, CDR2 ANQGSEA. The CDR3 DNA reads TGCAGCGTTGGAGGACCGGATCAGCCCCAGCATTTT. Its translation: CSVGGPDQPQHF.

Written as DNA, the CDR3 is TGTGCCAGCAGATTGACGGCGGGTCAAGAGACCCAGTACTTC. Translated, it gives CASRLTAGQETQYF. The rearrangement uses TRBV2 and TRBJ2-5, with D tentatively TRBD2 (5 bases). Trimming pared 6 bases from V and 2 bases from J, leaving 13 bases between. The germline V gene encodes CDR1 SNHLY and CDR2 FYNNEI. CDR3 length: 14 residues.

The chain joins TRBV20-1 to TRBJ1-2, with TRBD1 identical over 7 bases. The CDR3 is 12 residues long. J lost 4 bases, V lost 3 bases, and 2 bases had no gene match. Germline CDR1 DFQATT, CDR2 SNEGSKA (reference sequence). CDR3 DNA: TGCAGTGCTAGTCGGGACAGCTATGGCTACACCTTC. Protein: CSASRDSYGYTF.

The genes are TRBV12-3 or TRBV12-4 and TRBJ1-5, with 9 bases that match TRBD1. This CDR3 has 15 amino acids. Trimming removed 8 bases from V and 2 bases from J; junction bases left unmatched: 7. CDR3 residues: CASRQGGRGNQPQHF. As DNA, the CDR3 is TGTGCCAGCCGACAGGGGGGAAGGGGCAATCAGCCCCAGCATTTT.

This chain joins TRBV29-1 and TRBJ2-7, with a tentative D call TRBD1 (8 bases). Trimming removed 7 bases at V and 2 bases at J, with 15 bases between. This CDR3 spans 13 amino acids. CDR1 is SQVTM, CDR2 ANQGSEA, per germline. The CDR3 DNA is TGCAGCGCCGGCACAGGGGGGGCCTACGAGCAGTACTTC. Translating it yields CSAGTGGAYEQYF.

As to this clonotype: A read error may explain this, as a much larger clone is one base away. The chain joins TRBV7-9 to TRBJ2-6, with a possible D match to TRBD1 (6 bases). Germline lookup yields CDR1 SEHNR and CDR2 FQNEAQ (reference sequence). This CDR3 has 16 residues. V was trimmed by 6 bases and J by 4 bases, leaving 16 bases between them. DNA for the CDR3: TGTGCCAGCAGAGGGCAAACAGGGCCCGGGGCCAACGTCCTGACTTTC. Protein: CASRGQTGPGANVLTF.

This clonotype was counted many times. CDR3 nucleotide sequence: TGTGCCAGCAGCCAAGAGGTCAACCGCTCTGGGGCCAACGTCCTGACTTTC. Its protein product is CASSQEVNRSGANVLTF. The chain recombines TRBV3-1 with TRBJ2-6; D unclear. The CDR3 is made up of 17 amino acids. Looked up from germline, CDR1 is LGHDT and CDR2 is YNNKEL (reference sequence). V gave up 0 bases and J gave up 0 bases, with 9 bases separating them.

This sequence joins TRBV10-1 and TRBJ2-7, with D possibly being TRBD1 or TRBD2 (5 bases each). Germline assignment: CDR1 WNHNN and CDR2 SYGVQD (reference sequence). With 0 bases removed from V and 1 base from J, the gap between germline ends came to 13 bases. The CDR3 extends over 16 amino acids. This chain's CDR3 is CASSESGTLRSYEQYF. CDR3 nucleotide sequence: TGCGCCAGCAGTGAGTCGGGGACGCTGCGTTCCTACGAGCAGTACTTC.

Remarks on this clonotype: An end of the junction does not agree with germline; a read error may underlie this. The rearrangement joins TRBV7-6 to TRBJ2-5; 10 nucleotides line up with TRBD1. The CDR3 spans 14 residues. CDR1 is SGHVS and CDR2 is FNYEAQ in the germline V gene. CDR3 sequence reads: CACSSPGQGETQYF. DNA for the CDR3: TGTGCCTGCAGCTCACCGGGACAGGGGGAGACCCAGTACTTC.

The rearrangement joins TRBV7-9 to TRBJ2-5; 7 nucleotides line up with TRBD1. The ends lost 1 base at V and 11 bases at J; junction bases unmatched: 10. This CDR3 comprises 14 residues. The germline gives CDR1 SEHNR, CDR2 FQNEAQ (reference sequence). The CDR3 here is CASSLGTGAGEQYF. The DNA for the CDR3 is TGTGCCAGCAGCTTAGGCACAGGGGCGGGTGAGCAGTACTTC. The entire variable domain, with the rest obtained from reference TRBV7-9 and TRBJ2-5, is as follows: DTGVSQNPRHKITKRGQNVTFRCDPISEHNRLYWYRQTLGQGPEFLTYFQNEAQLEKSRLLSDRFSAERPKGSFSTLEIQRTEQGDSAMYLCASSLGTGAGEQYFGPGTRLLVL.

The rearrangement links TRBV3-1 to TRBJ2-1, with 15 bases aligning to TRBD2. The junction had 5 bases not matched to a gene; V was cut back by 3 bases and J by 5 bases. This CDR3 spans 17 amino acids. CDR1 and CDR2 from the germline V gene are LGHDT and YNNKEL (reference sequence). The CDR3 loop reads CASSHYGLAGGDNEQFF. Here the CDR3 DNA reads TGTGCCAGCAGCCACTATGGACTAGCGGGGGGGGACAATGAGCAGTTCTTC.

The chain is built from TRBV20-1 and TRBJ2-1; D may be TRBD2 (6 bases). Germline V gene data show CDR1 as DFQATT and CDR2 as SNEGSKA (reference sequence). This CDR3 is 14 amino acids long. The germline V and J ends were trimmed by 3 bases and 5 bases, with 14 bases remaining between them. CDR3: CSARLRGRHNEQFF. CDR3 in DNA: TGCAGTGCTAGGCTGCGGGGACGACACAATGAGCAGTTCTTC.

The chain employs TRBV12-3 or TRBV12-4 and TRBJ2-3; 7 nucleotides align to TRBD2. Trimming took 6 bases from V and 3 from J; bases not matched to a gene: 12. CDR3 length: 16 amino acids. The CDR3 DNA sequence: TGTGCCAGCAGCCATACCCGGGGGGATCTGACAGATACGCAGTATTTT. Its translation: CASSHTRGDLTDTQYF.

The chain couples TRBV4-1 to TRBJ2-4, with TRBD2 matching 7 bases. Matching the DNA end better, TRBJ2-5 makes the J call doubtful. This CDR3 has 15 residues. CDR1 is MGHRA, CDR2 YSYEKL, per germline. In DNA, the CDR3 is TGCGCCAGCAGCCAAGACGGGGGGTCCCAAGAGACCCAGTACTTC. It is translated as CASSQDGGSQETQYF.

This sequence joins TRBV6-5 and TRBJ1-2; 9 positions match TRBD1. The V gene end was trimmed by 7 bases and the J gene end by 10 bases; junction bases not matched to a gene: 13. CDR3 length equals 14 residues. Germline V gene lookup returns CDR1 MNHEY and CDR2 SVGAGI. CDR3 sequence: CASNPGTGFFLYTF. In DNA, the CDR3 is TGTGCCAGCAACCCCGGGACAGGGTTTTTCCTCTACACCTTC.

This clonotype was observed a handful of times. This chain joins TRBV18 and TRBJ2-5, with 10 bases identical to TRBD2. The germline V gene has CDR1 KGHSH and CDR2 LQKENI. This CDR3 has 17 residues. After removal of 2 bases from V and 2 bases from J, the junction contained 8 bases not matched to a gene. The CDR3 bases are TGTGCCAGCTCACCAAGGACTAGCGGTCGGGGTCAAGAGACCCAGTACTTC. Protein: CASSPRTSGRGQETQYF. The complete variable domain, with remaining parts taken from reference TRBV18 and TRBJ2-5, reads NAGVMQNPRHLVRRRGQEARLRCSPMKGHSHVYWYRQLPEEGLKFMVYLQKENIIDESGMPKERFSAEFPKEGPSILRIQQVVRGDSAAYFCASSPRTSGRGQETQYFGPGTRLLVL.